A selection of T cell receptor beta chains follows, all from one sample in a study of neurological immune-mediated disorders. TCRdb called the 5' RACE reads again in MiXCR, with one record for every CDR3 protein. The sample lists about 50,000 distinct CDR3 sequences, about 9.4% occurring once. Sequenced material: PBMCs. These receptors originate from a woman in her thirties or forties with HTLV-1-associated myelopathy (HAM/TSP). The CDR3 runs from the conserved cysteine through the conserved F or W. The D gene is left open where the match is weak. Clone size appears in some rows only: once, few, many, or a class for an expanded clone.

D: .
J: TRBJ1-5
length: 12
size: .
V: TRBV29-1
DNA: TGCAGCGTTGGAAGTCCGGGCCAGCCCCAGCATTTT
CDR3: CSVGSPGQPQHF

D: .
J: TRBJ2-1
length: 13
size: many
V: TRBV29-1
DNA: TGCAACTACCGGGACGGAGCCTACAATGAGCAGTTCTTC
CDR3: CNYRDGAYNEQFF

D: TRBD2
J: TRBJ2-3
length: 17
size: many
V: TRBV5-1
DNA: TGCGCCAGCAGCTTGGGAGTGGCGGGGGGTCGCACAGATACGCAGTATTTT
CDR3: CASSLGVAGGRTDTQYF

D: .
J: TRBJ2-2
length: 14
size: many
V: TRBV3-1
DNA: TGTGCCAGCAGCCCGGGCCTGAACACCGGGGAGCTGTTTTTT
CDR3: CASSPGLNTGELFF

D: .
J: TRBJ1-6
length: 12
size: many
V: TRBV28
DNA: TGTGCCAGCAGTTTTGTGAATTCACCCCTCCACTTT
CDR3: CASSFVNSPLHF

D: TRBD1
J: TRBJ1-1
length: 12
size: few
V: TRBV12-3/TRBV12-4
DNA: TGTGCCAGCAGCATGGACAGGTCTGAAGCTTTCTTT
CDR3: CASSMDRSEAFF

D: .
J: TRBJ1-2
length: 13
size: many
V: TRBV12-3/TRBV12-4
DNA: TGTGCCAGCAGCCGACAGGCACCCTATGGCTACACCTTC
CDR3: CASSRQAPYGYTF

D: TRBD2
J: TRBJ2-7
length: 13
size: large
V: TRBV27
DNA: TGTGCCTCAAAGGGAGGGGACCGTTACGAGCAGTACTTC
CDR3: CASKGGDRYEQYF

D: .
J: TRBJ1-5
length: 14
size: many
V: TRBV6-2/TRBV6-3
DNA: TGTGCCAGCAGTCCCAGGGGTTTAGAGCAGCCCCAGCATTTT
CDR3: CASSPRGLEQPQHF

D: .
J: TRBJ2-3
length: 16
size: many
V: TRBV7-9
DNA: TGTGCCAGCAGCTTGGACCGGGGGGCAGCGATAAATACGCAGTATTTT
CDR3: CASSLDRGAAINTQYF

D: .
J: TRBJ1-4
length: 14
size: many
V: TRBV18
DNA: TGTGCCAGCTCAGGGGCGATAACTAATGAAAAACTGTTTTTT
CDR3: CASSGAITNEKLFF

D: .
J: TRBJ2-3
length: 14
size: many
V: TRBV12-3/TRBV12-4
DNA: TGTGCCAGCAGTTTTTGGGGCCGCACAGATACGCAGTATTTT
CDR3: CASSFWGRTDTQYF

D: TRBD1
J: TRBJ2-2
length: 15
size: .
V: TRBV30
DNA: TGTGCCTGGAGTGTCCGGGACAGGGACACCACGGAGCTGTTTTTT
CDR3: CAWSVRDRDTTELFF

D: .
J: TRBJ1-2
length: 14
size: many
V: TRBV5-1
DNA: TGCGCCAGCAGCTTGGCCAGTCTTAGATATGGCTACACCTTC
CDR3: CASSLASLRYGYTF

D: .
J: TRBJ2-3
length: 11
size: many
V: TRBV24-1
DNA: TGTGCCACCAGTTTCGCAGATACGCAGTATTTT
CDR3: CATSFADTQYF

D: TRBD2
J: TRBJ2-3
length: 20
size: many
V: TRBV7-2
DNA: TGTGCCAGCGCTAAGAGGCCGGGGGGGGACTTCCTTTTTAGCACAGATACGCAGTATTTT
CDR3: CASAKRPGGDFLFSTDTQYF

D: .
J: TRBJ1-1
length: 14
size: many
V: TRBV6-5
DNA: TGTGCCAGCAGTCGAGGGACGTCCGGCACTGAAGCTTTCTTT
CDR3: CASSRGTSGTEAFF

D: .
J: TRBJ2-3
length: 16
size: many
V: TRBV24-1
DNA: TGTGCCACCAGTGATATTACAGGGCCCGGGACAGATACGCAGTATTTT
CDR3: CATSDITGPGTDTQYF

D: TRBD2
J: TRBJ2-7
length: 18
size: many
V: TRBV12-3/TRBV12-4
DNA: TGTGCCAGCAGTTCCCATCCTACCTATAGCGGGGGCTCCTACGAGCAGTACTTC
CDR3: CASSSHPTYSGGSYEQYF

D: .
J: TRBJ2-2
length: 16
size: .
V: TRBV2
DNA: TGTGCCAGCAGGGAAGTGCGGGACTTCAACACCGGGGAGCTGTTTTTT
CDR3: CASREVRDFNTGELFF

D: .
J: TRBJ2-1
length: 13
size: many
V: TRBV5-1
DNA: TGCGCCAGCAGCTTGGTCCTGCTCAACGAGCAGTTCTTC
CDR3: CASSLVLLNEQFF

D: .
J: TRBJ2-2
length: 13
size: few
V: TRBV18
DNA: TGTGCCAGCTCACTTCAGGGTGGCGGGGAGCTGTTTTTT
CDR3: CASSLQGGGELFF

D: TRBD1
J: TRBJ1-3
length: 13
size: many
V: TRBV20-1
DNA: TGCAGTGCTAGGACAGGGTCTGGAAACACCATATATTTT
CDR3: CSARTGSGNTIYF

D: .
J: TRBJ2-3
length: 15
size: many
V: TRBV3-1
DNA: TGTGCCAGCAGCCAAGCCTACGATGCCCCAGATACGCAGTATTTT
CDR3: CASSQAYDAPDTQYF